This TCR beta chain was found in a study of blood T cell repertoires in COVID-19. Sequencing was performed with immunoSEQ multiplex PCR; in TCRdb, only in-frame clones are kept and a portion is missing. This table has some 83,000 clones, 86% appearing once. The ends were cut back, 1 base at V and 2 bases at J, with 5 bases in the middle. CDR3 length: 13 amino acids. This chain joins TRBV12-3 or TRBV12-4 and TRBJ1-2, with D hard to call. The sequence derives from a man aged 80 or over in a cohort sampled during active COVID-19. The sample consisted of peripheral blood. The CDR3 nucleotides read TGTGCCAGCAGTTTAGGCGGCAACTATGGCTACACCTTC. As protein: CASSLGGNYGYTF.